The following is a T cell receptor beta chain sequence with its context. Its antigen is not known. This record belongs to a study of beta chain features in type 1 diabetes. As for the study in general: Cell yields, age and gender were similar between patients and healthy donors.

Broader study findings: In every one of the four CD4+ subsets, TCRB CDR3s were moderately but significantly shorter in Type 1 diabetes patients.

Sequencing targeted expressed TCRB transcripts, as all isolated RNA had been reverse transcribed. TCRdb keeps only in-frame clones here, not all; method: immunoSEQ multiplex PCR. Of 600,000 or so clones listed, around 12% are singletons. Germline values: CDR1 LNHNV, CDR2 YYDKDF (reference sequence). CDR3 length: 13 residues. V was clipped by 4 bases and J by 0 bases, with 4 bases between them. The chain employs TRBV15 and TRBJ1-5; D is ambiguous. Sequencing used naive CD4+ T cells from blood. This clonotype was obtained from a young man with type 1 diabetes. CDR3 DNA sequence: TGTGCCACCAGCACTAATAGCAATCAGCCCCAGCATTTT. Residues: CATSTNSNQPQHF.